This is a list of T cell receptor beta chains from one sample in a study of cytomegalovirus exposure and HLA in healthy donors. The assay was immunoSEQ multiplex PCR, and TCRdb's table has in-frame clones only and misses some. The sample comprises roughly 200,000 clones, about 81% of which are singletons, and around 1.3% rests with the top ten. Sample: PBMCs. The receptors here all came from a woman aged 25-40 years in good health and CMV-seronegative. CDR3s include the opening cysteine and the closing phenylalanine or tryptophan. Fields, in order: clone size, J gene, V gene, D gene, CDR3 protein, CDR3 DNA. A D gene is named only where the DNA matches it firmly. A row's size may be missing; if present it is once, few, many or a size class.

.,TRBJ2-7,TRBV10-1,TRBD1,CASSGGQGSYEQYF,TGCGCCAGCAGTGGGGGACAGGGGTCCTACGAGCAGTACTTC
.,TRBJ1-6,TRBV7-9,.,CASSLLSSYNSPLHF,TGTGCCAGCAGCTTATTGAGCTCCTATAATTCACCCCTCCACTTT
.,TRBJ1-2,TRBV7-2,.,CASSPRGDRSYGYTF,TGTGCCAGCAGCCCCAGGGGAGACAGGAGCTATGGCTACACCTTC
.,TRBJ2-7,TRBV19,TRBD1,CASSAPRQGANEQYF,TGTGCCAGTAGTGCACCGCGACAGGGTGCTAACGAGCAGTACTTC
.,TRBJ1-2,TRBV7-2,.,CASSYTAYYGYTF,TGTGCCAGCAGCTACACAGCTTACTATGGCTACACCTTC
once,TRBJ1-2,TRBV28,TRBD1,CASSGQGINYGYTF,TGTGCCAGCAGTGGACAGGGGATTAACTATGGCTACACCTTC
.,TRBJ2-7,TRBV28,.,CASSLSLGREYEQYF,TGTGCCAGCAGTTTATCGCTGGGGCGGGAATACGAGCAGTACTTC
.,TRBJ2-5,TRBV5-6,TRBD2,CASSFGLAGDPETQYF,TGTGCCAGCAGCTTCGGACTAGCGGGAGACCCAGAGACCCAGTACTTC
.,TRBJ1-3,TRBV5-1,.,CASSLVPGAAYSGNTIYF,TGCGCCAGCAGCTTGGTCCCTGGGGCAGCCTATTCTGGAAACACCATATATTTT
.,TRBJ2-1,TRBV18,.,CASSPLQTSNEQFF,TGTGCCAGCTCACCACTTCAAACTTCTAATGAGCAGTTCTTC